Sequencing of this TCR beta chain was carried out in a study of response to subunit inactivated influenza vaccine. Overall study findings and caveats: There was a suggestion from the authors that each seasonal influenza vaccination recruits few new T cells.

Trimming removed 0 bases at V and 4 bases at J, with 9 bases between. This CDR3 comprises 15 residues. The germline gives CDR1 LGHNA, CDR2 YSLEER. A note on this clonotype: Antigen specificity is unknown.

Each CDR3 protein gets one entry after TCRdb re-called the RT-PCR reads with MiXCR. The sample carries roughly 630,000 distinct CDR3 sequences, around 13% recorded once. Sequencing used PBMCs from blood, obtained around 15 days before vaccination. The chain combines TRBV4-3 with TRBJ1-4, with D possibly TRBD1 on 5 matching bases. The sequence was collected from a man in his fifties or sixties who received an inactivated influenza vaccine. CDR3: CASSQDAGHNEKLFF. CDR3 DNA sequence: TGCGCCAGCAGCCAAGACGCAGGGCATAATGAAAAACTGTTTTTT.